These T cell receptor beta chains were read from a single sample in a study of cytomegalovirus exposure and HLA in healthy donors. Profiled with immunoSEQ multiplex PCR; TCRdb holds only in-frame clones, not every one. The sample records 90,000 to 150,000 clones, 80% being singletons. The sample taken for sequencing was PBMCs. The receptors here all came from a man in his fifties in good health and CMV-seronegative. Each CDR3 is given with its conserved first and last residue. A D gene is named only where the DNA matches it firmly. The size of a clone is reported for some rows only, either as once, few or many, or as a class for expanded clones.

-	TRBV9	-	TRBJ1-1	TGTGCCAGCAGCGCCCACCTAGAGAACACTGAAGCTTTCTTT	CASSAHLENTEAFF
TRBD2	TRBV11-2	few	TRBJ2-3	TGTGCCAGCAGCTTAGAGGGGGGGAGATCTAGCACAGATACGCAGTATTTT	CASSLEGGRSSTDTQYF
TRBD2	TRBV6-1	-	TRBJ2-5	TGTGCCAGCAGTGAAGCGATCGGACTAGCGGGAGCACCAGAGACCCAGTACTTC	CASSEAIGLAGAPETQYF
TRBD1	TRBV19	-	TRBJ1-4	TGTGCCAGTAGAAATAGTCCCGGGACAGGGTGGACTAATGAAAAACTGTTTTTT	CASRNSPGTGWTNEKLFF
TRBD2	TRBV2	once	TRBJ2-3	TGTGCCAGCAGGGGGACTAGCGTCCGAGGTACGCAGTATTTT	CASRGTSVRGTQYF
-	TRBV7-6	-	TRBJ2-4	TGTGCCAGCAGCCCCCCAGGGATAAAAAACATTCAGTACTTC	CASSPPGIKNIQYF
TRBD1	TRBV2	-	TRBJ1-4	TGTGCCAGCAGTGAAGGGAGACAGGGGCGAAATGAAAAACTGTTTTTT	CASSEGRQGRNEKLFF
-	TRBV7-2	-	TRBJ1-1	TGTGCCAGCAGACAAACAGGGAACACTGAAGCTTTCTTT	CASRQTGNTEAFF
TRBD1	TRBV28	-	TRBJ1-1	TGTGCCAGCAGATCGGACAGGTTCACTGAAGCTTTCTTT	CASRSDRFTEAFF
-	TRBV28	-	TRBJ2-7	TGTGCCAGCGTCACTCACGGGATATCCTACGAGCAGTACTTC	CASVTHGISYEQYF
TRBD1	TRBV9	once	TRBJ1-2	TGTGCCAGCAGCGTGACGACCGGGACAGGATATGGCTACACCTTC	CASSVTTGTGYGYTF
TRBD2	TRBV7-2	-	TRBJ2-1	TGTGCCAGCAGCCGAGTAGTCGGGAGGGCCCACAACAATGAGCAGTTCTTC	CASSRVVGRAHNNEQFF
TRBD1	TRBV18	-	TRBJ2-1	TGTGCCAGCTCACCAGTCTTCGTGACAGGGATCTACAATGAGCAGTTCTTC	CASSPVFVTGIYNEQFF
TRBD1	TRBV10-2	-	TRBJ2-5	TGCGCCAGCAGTGACTACTTGGACGCCGGGACAGGGGATCAAGAGACCCAGTACTTC	CASSDYLDAGTGDQETQYF
-	TRBV13	-	TRBJ2-1	TGTGCCAGCAGCTCCATGGGCGATAAGCAGTTCTTC	CASSSMGDKQFF
-	TRBV7-3	-	TRBJ2-7	TGTGCCAGCAGCTACAGGCAGGGGAGTGGCTACGAGCAGTACTTC	CASSYRQGSGYEQYF
TRBD2	TRBV19	-	TRBJ2-3	TGTGCCAGTAGCCTCGGAGGGACTAGCGGGAGGGCGGGTACGCAGTATTTT	CASSLGGTSGRAGTQYF
TRBD2	TRBV28	once	TRBJ2-2	TGTGCCAGCAGCAAAATAGCGGGGGTGAACACCGGGGAGCTGTTTTTT	CASSKIAGVNTGELFF
TRBD1	TRBV5-1	few	TRBJ2-5	TGCGCCAGCAGCTCAGACAGGGCGCTCGAGACCCAGTACTTC	CASSSDRALETQYF
TRBD2	TRBV7-2	once	TRBJ2-2	TGTGCCAGCAGCCGGACTAGCGGGATCGGGGAGCTGTTTTTT	CASSRTSGIGELFF
-	TRBV29-1	-	TRBJ2-2	TGCAGCGTTGGGAGCTTGAACACCGGGGAGCTGTTTTTT	CSVGSLNTGELFF
TRBD2	TRBV13	-	TRBJ2-1	TGTGCCAGCAGCCCTAAAGCTAGCGGGGGGGCCGGAAATGAGCAGTTCTTC	CASSPKASGGAGNEQFF
-	TRBV5-4	-	TRBJ1-1	TGTGCCAGCAGCTTGGGTGGAGGGACCATGAACACTGAAGCTTTCTTT	CASSLGGGTMNTEAFF
-	TRBV7-3	-	TRBJ1-6	TGTGCCAGCAGCTTAACAAGGACACGGGATTCACCCCTCCACTTT	CASSLTRTRDSPLHF
TRBD1	TRBV4-3	once	TRBJ2-7	TGCGCCAGCAGCCAAGAATATGGGTCCGGGACAGGTAAGCAGCTAAGGGCCGAGCAGTACTTC	CASSQEYGSGTGKQLRAEQYF
TRBD1	TRBV18	-	TRBJ1-3	TGTGCCAGCTCTGTGAGTCGGAACAGGGGGCCTGGAAACACCATATATTTT	CASSVSRNRGPGNTIYF
-	TRBV28	-	TRBJ1-2	TGTGCCAGCAGGCGAGGGAATGGCTACACCTTC	CASRRGNGYTF
TRBD1	TRBV29-1	-	TRBJ2-7	TGCAGCGTTGAGTCCCCTAGGGGGACAGGGGGCTATATCACCTACGAGCAGTACTTC	CSVESPRGTGGYITYEQYF
-	TRBV5-1	-	TRBJ2-2	TGCGCCAGCAGCCCGAGTAGCCCAAACACCGGGGAGCTGTTTTTT	CASSPSSPNTGELFF
TRBD2	TRBV19	-	TRBJ2-5	TGTGCCAGTAGTATTGGTCGCGGGGGGCCTCAAGAGACCCAGTACTTC	CASSIGRGGPQETQYF
-	TRBV12-5	-	TRBJ1-2	TGTGCTAGTGGTTCTTCCCTGAGGATGGCGGGCTACACCTTC	CASGSSLRMAGYTF
-	TRBV28	-	TRBJ1-2	TGTGCCAGCAGTACTCAGGGCTACCTCTATGGCTACACCTTC	CASSTQGYLYGYTF
TRBD2	TRBV7-8	few	TRBJ2-5	TGTGCCAGCAGCTCTAACCAGCTTGGGGGGGGCCAAGAGACCCAGTACTTC	CASSSNQLGGGQETQYF
-	TRBV6-5	-	TRBJ1-1	TGTGCCAGCGGAGATTCGAACACTGAAGCTTTCTTT	CASGDSNTEAFF
TRBD2	TRBV6-5	-	TRBJ2-7	TGTGCCAGCAGTCGACAGCGGGGTTCCTACGAGCAGTACTTC	CASSRQRGSYEQYF